These 14 T cell receptor beta chains came from one sample sequenced in a study of identifying expanded T cells in peripheral blood. The repertoire was sequenced with immunoSEQ multiplex PCR; TCRdb's copy has only in-frame clones and lacks some. This sample yields approximately 80,000 clones, of which roughly 86% are seen a single time; 15% to 20% belongs to the top ten. Sequenced sample: blood. These receptors were taken from a person between 18 and 75 years old in good health.

The V and J genes are TRBV7-2 and TRBJ2-7, with 7 bases identical to TRBD1. Looked up from germline, CDR1 is SGHTA and CDR2 is FQGNSA. The junction had 8 bases not matched to a gene; V was cut back by 0 bases and J by 12 bases. The CDR3 loop spans 13 amino acids. The CDR3 protein is CASSLALQGLWYF. The CDR3 DNA sequence: TGTGCCAGCAGCTTAGCCCTACAGGGGTTATGGTACTTC.

The chain uses TRBV6-5 and TRBJ1-1; D is unclear. Between the trimmed V and J ends, which lost 0 bases and 5 bases, there was a span of 16 bases. Germline assignment: CDR1 MNHEY and CDR2 SVGAGI. CDR3 length equals 16 residues. Written as DNA, the CDR3 is TGTGCCAGCAGTTACTCGAAAGAGGGCACAGAGACTGAAGCTTTCTTT. Encoded protein: CASSYSKEGTETEAFF.

The chain recombines TRBV7-2 with TRBJ2-1; 11 bases are a match to TRBD2. V lost 2 bases and J lost 9; bases outside the gene matches: 15. The CDR3 is made up of 18 amino acids. Germline CDR1 and CDR2: SGHTA and FQGNSA. Here the CDR3 reads CASSLLGTSGGPRAEQFF. The CDR3 bases are TGTGCCAGCAGCTTATTAGGGACTAGCGGAGGGCCCCGCGCTGAGCAGTTCTTC.

This clone was seen a single time. The CDR3: CASSPQLAGDNEQFF. DNA of the CDR3: TGTGCCAGCAGCCCTCAACTAGCGGGTGACAATGAGCAGTTCTTC. The rearrangement joins TRBV11-2 to TRBJ2-1; 9 bases are shared with TRBD2. In germline, CDR1 is SGHAT, CDR2 FQNNGV. The CDR3 length is 15 residues. Germline trimming cut 5 bases from V and 5 bases from J; bases unmatched to any gene: 7. The variable domain in full, completed from reference TRBV11-2 and TRBJ2-1, reads EAGVAQSPRYKIIEKRQSVAFWCNPISGHATLYWYQQILGQGPKLLIQFQNNGVVDDSQLPKDRFSAERLKGVDSTLKIQPAKLEDSAVYLCASSPQLAGDNEQFFGPGTRLTVL.

This sequence joins TRBV5-1 and TRBJ2-6; 12 bases match TRBD1. Germline CDR1 is SGHRS and CDR2 is YFSETQ. The junction had 17 bases not matched to a gene; V was cut back by 7 bases and J by 0 bases. CDR3 length: 21 residues. CDR3 nucleotide sequence: TGCGCCAGCGGGGACAGGGGGCGTACTATAGCCGGCCCCTCTGGGGCCAACGTCCTGACTTTC. Translated: CASGDRGRTIAGPSGANVLTF. Full variable domain (rest looked up from reference TRBV5-1 and TRBJ2-6): KAGVTQTPRYLIKTRGQQVTLSCSPISGHRSVSWYQQTPGQGLQFLFEYFSETQRNKGNFPGRFSGRQFSNSRSEMNVSTLELGDSALYLCASGDRGRTIAGPSGANVLTFGAGSRLTVL.

The chain joins TRBV28 to TRBJ1-3; tentative D call: TRBD1 (6 bases). V was shortened by 3 bases and J by 4 bases, with 19 bases between the two germline ends. Germline-derived CDR1 and CDR2 are MDHEN and SYDVKM. The CDR3 length is 17 residues. This CDR3 reads CASSLGSRGLGGNTIYF. The CDR3 nucleotides are TGTGCCAGCAGTTTGGGGTCGCGGGGGCTGGGGGGAAACACCATATATTTT.

This clone was recorded once. The chain combines TRBV7-5 with TRBJ1-4. TRBV7-5 is classified as a pseudogene. The CDR3 has 19 residues. CDR3 in DNA: TGTGCCAGAAGCTTAGGGTGTCAAGTCAGGACTTCAACTAATGAAAAACTGTTTTTT. Amino acids: CARSLGCQVRTSTNEKLFF.

The chain recombines TRBV7-2 with TRBJ1-2; TRBD1 is a possible D gene (5 bases). With 1 base removed from V and 11 bases from J, the gap between germline ends came to 20 bases. CDR3 size: 15 residues. CDR1 SGHTA and CDR2 FQGNSA come from the germline V gene. The CDR3 nucleotides are TGTGCCAGCAGCTTAGGGGACCGGGACCGAGTTTGGTACACCTTC. Its protein is CASSLGDRDRVWYTF.

V is TRBV28 and J is TRBJ1-2; D unclear. The germline gives CDR1 MDHEN, CDR2 SYDVKM. Trimming removed 7 bases at V and 4 bases at J, with 13 bases between. CDR3 length equals 13 residues. The CDR3 bases are TGTGCCAGCACTTTCGGGGAGCTCTATGGCTACACCTTC. It yields the protein CASTFGELYGYTF.

V and J are TRBV7-9 and TRBJ2-3; D gene uncertain. Germline V gene data show CDR1 as SEHNR and CDR2 as FQNEAQ (reference sequence). This CDR3 has 14 amino acids. The germline V and J ends were trimmed by 2 bases and 3 bases, with 9 bases remaining between them. The CDR3 sequence is CASSLNGMTDTQYF. The DNA for the CDR3 is TGTGCCAGCAGCTTAAATGGGATGACAGATACGCAGTATTTT. Filled out from reference TRBV7-9 and TRBJ2-3, the complete variable domain reads DTGVSQNPRHKITKRGQNVTFRCDPISEHNRLYWYRQTLGQGPEFLTYFQNEAQLEKSRLLSDRFSAERPKGSFSTLEIQRTEQGDSAMYLCASSLNGMTDTQYFGPGTRLTVL.

This clone was counted a few times. V usage is TRBV2 and J usage is TRBJ2-5; a weak D match, TRBD1 (6 bases). This CDR3 spans 14 amino acids. Germline CDR1 is SNHLY and CDR2 is FYNNEI. Trimming shortened V by 3 bases and J by 4 bases, and 12 bases separated the two germline ends. The CDR3 nucleotides are TGTGCCAGCAGTGAGGGGAACAGGGTAGAGACCCAGTACTTC. Its translation: CASSEGNRVETQYF.

This clone was found a few times. The chain joins TRBV28 to TRBJ1-4, with TRBD1 as a possible D gene (5 bases). Germline assignment: CDR1 MDHEN and CDR2 SYDVKM. Trimming cost V 7 bases and J 7 bases, with 19 bases left between them. This CDR3 comprises 15 residues. The CDR3 loop reads CASTPRRTFGEKLFF. The CDR3 DNA is TGTGCCAGCACCCCGAGGAGGACATTCGGTGAAAAACTGTTTTTT. The full variable domain, its missing parts supplied by reference TRBV28 and TRBJ1-4, is DVKVTQSSRYLVKRTGEKVFLECVQDMDHENMFWYRQDPGLGLRLIYFSYDVKMKEKGDIPEGYSVSREKKERFSLILESASTNQTSMYLCASTPRRTFGEKLFFGSGTQLSVL.

The chain recombines TRBV25-1 with TRBJ2-7; D ambiguous. Trimming pared 2 bases from V and 2 bases from J, leaving 13 bases between. Germline CDR1 is MGHDK and CDR2 is SYGVNS. CDR3 length: 15 amino acids. CDR3: CASSEESANTYEQYF. The CDR3 DNA follows: TGTGCCAGCAGTGAAGAAAGTGCTAATACCTACGAGCAGTACTTC.

The genes are TRBV9 and TRBJ2-2; no definite D call. Between the trimmed V and J ends, which lost 0 bases and 6 bases, there was a span of 9 bases. The CDR3 runs to 14 residues. Germline lookup yields CDR1 SGDLS and CDR2 YYNGEE. CDR3 sequence: CASSVVSKAGELFF. The CDR3 coding sequence is TGTGCCAGCAGCGTAGTTAGTAAGGCCGGGGAGCTGTTTTTT.